Given below is one T cell receptor beta chain in context. TCRdb reprocessed the 5' RACE reads; each CDR3 protein has one entry and no DNA is given. Its table records approximately 390,000 distinct CDR3 sequences. This sample is part of a study of monozygotic twins with inflammatory bowel disease. The V gene's germline CDR1 is SGHAT and CDR2 FQNNGV. The CDR3 is 15 amino acids. The chain has TRBV11-2 and TRBJ2-1; TCRdb returns TRBD2, unconfirmable since there is no DNA. Material for sequencing was blood. This clonotype was obtained from a human donor with ulcerative colitis or Crohn's disease, or a healthy co-twin of an affected twin (not recorded which). CDR3 loop: CASSRGRAGHNEQFF.